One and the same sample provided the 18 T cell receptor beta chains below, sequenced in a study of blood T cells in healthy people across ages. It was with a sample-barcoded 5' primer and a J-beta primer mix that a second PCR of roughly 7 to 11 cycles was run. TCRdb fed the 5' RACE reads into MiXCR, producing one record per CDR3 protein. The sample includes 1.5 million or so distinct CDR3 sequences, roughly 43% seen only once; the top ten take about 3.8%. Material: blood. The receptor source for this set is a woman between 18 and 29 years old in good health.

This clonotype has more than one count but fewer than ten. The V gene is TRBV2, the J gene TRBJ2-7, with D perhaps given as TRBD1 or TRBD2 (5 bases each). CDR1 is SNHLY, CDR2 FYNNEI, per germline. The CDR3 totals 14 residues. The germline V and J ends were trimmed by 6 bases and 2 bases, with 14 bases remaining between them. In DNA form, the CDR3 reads TGTGCCAGCAGGCCTAGGGACGTTCCCTACGAGCAGTACTTC. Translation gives CASRPRDVPYEQYF.

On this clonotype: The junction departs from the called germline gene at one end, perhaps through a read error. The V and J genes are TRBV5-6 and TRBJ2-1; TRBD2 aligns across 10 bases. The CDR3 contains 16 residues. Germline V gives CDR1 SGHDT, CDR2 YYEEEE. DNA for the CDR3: TGTGCCAGCGGCTTGTGGGCTAGCGGGGGCTACAATGAGCAGTTCTTC. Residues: CASGLWASGGYNEQFF. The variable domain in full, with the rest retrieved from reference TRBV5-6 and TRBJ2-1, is DAGVTQSPTHLIKTRGQQVTLRCSPKSGHDTVSWYQQALGQGPQFIFQYYEEEERQRGNFPDRFSGHQFPNYSSELNVNALLLGDSALYLCASGLWASGGYNEQFFGPGTRLTVL.

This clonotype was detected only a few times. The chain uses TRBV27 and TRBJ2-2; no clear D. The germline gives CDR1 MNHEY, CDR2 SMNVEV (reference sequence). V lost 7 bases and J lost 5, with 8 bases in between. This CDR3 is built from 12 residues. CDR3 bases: TGTGCCAGCAAAGAGAATACCGGGGAGCTGTTTTTT. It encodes CASKENTGELFF.

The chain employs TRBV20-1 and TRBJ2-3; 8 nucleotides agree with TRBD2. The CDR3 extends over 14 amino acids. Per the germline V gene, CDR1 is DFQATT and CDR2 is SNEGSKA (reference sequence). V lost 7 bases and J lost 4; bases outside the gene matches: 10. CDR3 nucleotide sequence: TGCAGTGATGCGGGAGGCCCCCTGGCAGATACGCAGTATTTT. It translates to CSDAGGPLADTQYF.

The CDR3: CASSLDREAYEQYF. The CDR3 nucleotides are TGCGCCAGCAGCTTGGACAGGGAAGCCTACGAGCAGTACTTC. The J gene is TRBJ2-7, the V gene TRBV5-1; the D gene is possibly TRBD1 (6 bases). This CDR3 contains 14 residues. Per the germline V gene, CDR1 is SGHRS and CDR2 is YFSETQ. The V gene lost 0 bases and the J gene lost 2 bases, with 9 bases spanning the gap.

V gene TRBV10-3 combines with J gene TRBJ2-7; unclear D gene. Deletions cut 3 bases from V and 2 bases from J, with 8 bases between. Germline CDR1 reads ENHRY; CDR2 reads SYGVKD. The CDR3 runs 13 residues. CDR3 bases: TGTGCCATCAGTGACAGGATCACCTACGAGCAGTACTTC. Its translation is CAISDRITYEQYF.

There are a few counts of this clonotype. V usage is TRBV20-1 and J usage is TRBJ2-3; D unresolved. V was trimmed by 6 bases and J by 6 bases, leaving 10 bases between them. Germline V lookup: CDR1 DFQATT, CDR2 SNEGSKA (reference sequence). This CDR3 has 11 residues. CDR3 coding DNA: TGCAGTGCACCGATCGCGGATACGCAGTATTTT. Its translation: CSAPIADTQYF.

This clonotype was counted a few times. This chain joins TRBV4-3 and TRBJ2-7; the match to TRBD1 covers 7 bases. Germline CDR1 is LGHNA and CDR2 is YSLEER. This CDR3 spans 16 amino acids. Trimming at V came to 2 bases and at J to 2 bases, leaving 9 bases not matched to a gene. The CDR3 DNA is TGCGCCAGCAGCCAAAACACCGACAGGGCGGCCTACGAGCAGTACTTC. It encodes CASSQNTDRAAYEQYF.

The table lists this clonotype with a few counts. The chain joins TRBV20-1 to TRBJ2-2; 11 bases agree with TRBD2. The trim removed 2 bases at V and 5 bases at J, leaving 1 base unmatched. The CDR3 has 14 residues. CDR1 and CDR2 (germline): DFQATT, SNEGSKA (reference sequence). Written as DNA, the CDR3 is TGCAGTGCTAGACTAGCGGGGGGTACCGGGGAGCTGTTTTTT. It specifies CSARLAGGTGELFF.

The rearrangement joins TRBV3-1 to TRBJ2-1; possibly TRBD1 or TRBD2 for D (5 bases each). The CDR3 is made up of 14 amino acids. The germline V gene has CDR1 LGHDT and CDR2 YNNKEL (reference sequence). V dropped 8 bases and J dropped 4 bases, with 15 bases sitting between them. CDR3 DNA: TGTGCCAGCGCCGACCGGGGCTTTTACAATGAGCAGTTCTTC. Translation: CASADRGFYNEQFF.

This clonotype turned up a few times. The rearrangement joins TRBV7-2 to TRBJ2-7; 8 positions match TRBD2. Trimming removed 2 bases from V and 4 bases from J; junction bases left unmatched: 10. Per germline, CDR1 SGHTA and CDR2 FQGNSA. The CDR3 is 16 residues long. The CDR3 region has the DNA TGTGCCAGCAGCTTAAATAGGCTAGCGGGCCCTTACGAGCAGTACTTC. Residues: CASSLNRLAGPYEQYF.

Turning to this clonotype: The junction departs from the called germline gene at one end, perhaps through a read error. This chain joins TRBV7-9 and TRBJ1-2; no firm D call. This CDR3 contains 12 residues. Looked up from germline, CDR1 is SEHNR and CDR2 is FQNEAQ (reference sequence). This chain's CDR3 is CTSSSTLVGYTF. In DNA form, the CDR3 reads TGTACCAGCAGCTCCACTTTAGTTGGCTACACCTTC.

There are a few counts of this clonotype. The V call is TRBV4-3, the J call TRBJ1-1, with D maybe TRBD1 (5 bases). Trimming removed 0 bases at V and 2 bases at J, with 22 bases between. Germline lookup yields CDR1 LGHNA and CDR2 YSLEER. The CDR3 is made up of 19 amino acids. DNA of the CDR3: TGCGCCAGCAGCCAAGATCGAGCAGTGCGGGCCAGGGCCAACACTGAAGCTTTCTTT. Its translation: CASSQDRAVRARANTEAFF.

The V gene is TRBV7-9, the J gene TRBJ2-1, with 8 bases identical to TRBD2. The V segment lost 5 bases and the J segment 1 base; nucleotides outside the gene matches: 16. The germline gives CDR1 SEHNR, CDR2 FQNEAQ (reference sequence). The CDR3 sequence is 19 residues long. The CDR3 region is CASSDPGLSGRLSYNEQFF. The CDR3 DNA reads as TGTGCCAGCAGCGACCCGGGACTAAGCGGGAGACTGTCCTACAATGAGCAGTTCTTC.

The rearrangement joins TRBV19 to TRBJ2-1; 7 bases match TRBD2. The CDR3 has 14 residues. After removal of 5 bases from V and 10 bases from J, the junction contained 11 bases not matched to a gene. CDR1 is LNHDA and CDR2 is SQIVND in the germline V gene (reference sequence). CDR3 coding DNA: TGTGCCAGTAGTTTAGCGGGCCGGGGACCAGAGCAGTTCTTC. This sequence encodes CASSLAGRGPEQFF.

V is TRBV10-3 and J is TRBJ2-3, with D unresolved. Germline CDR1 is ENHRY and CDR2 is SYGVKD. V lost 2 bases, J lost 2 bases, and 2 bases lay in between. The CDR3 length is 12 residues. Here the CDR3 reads CAISETTDTQYF. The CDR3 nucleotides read TGTGCCATCAGTGAGACCACAGATACGCAGTATTTT.

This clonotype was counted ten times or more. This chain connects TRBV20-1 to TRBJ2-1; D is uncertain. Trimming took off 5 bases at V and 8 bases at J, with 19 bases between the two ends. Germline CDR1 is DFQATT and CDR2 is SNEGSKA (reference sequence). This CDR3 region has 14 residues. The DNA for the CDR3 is TGCAGTGCTGACCCCGGGCTTTACAAGGATGAGCAGTTCTTC. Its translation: CSADPGLYKDEQFF.

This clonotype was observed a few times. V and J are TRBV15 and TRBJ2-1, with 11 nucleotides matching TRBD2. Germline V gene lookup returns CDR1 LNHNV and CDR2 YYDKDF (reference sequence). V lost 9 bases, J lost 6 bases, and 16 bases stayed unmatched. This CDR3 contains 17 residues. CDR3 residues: CATAKGLAGGPGNEQFF. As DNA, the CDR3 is TGTGCCACTGCGAAAGGTTTAGCGGGAGGGCCGGGCAATGAGCAGTTCTTC.